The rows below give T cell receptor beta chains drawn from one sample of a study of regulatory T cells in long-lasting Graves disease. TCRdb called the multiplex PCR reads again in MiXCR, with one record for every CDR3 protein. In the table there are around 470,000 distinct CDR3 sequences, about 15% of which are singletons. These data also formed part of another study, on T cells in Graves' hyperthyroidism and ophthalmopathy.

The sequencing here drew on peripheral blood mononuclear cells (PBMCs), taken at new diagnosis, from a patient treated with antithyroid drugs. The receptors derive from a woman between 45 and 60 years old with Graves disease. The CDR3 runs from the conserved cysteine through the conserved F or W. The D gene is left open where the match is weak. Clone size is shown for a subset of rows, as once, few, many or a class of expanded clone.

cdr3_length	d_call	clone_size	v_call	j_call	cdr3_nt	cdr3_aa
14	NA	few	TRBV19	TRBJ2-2	TGTGCCAGTAGTAACGCGTGGGGACCCGGGGAGCTGTTTTTT	CASSNAWGPGELFF
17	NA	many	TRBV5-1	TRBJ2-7	TGCGCCAGCAGAAGCGTCCCGAACAGGGTCGGTTCCTACGAGCAGTACTTC	CASRSVPNRVGSYEQYF
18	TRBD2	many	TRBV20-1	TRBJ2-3	TGCAGTGCTAGAGATGTGACGACTAGCGGGGTTCTCACAGATACGCAGTATTTT	CSARDVTTSGVLTDTQYF
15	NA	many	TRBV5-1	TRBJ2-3	TGCGCCAGCAGCTTTCGTCTCCAGCGCACAGATACGCAGTATTTT	CASSFRLQRTDTQYF
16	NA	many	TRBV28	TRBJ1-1	TGTGCCAGCAGTTTAAAATTTGGTCAGGGGAACACTGAAGCTTTCTTT	CASSLKFGQGNTEAFF
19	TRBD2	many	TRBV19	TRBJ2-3	TGTGCCAGTAGTATCAGACTAGCGGGAGGAGCCCGGTCGACAGATACGCAGTATTTT	CASSIRLAGGARSTDTQYF
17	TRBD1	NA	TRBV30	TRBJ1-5	TGTGCCTGGAGTGCGGACAGGGGGTTTTATAGCAATCAGCCCCAGCATTTT	CAWSADRGFYSNQPQHF
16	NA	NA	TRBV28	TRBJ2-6	TGTGCCAGCAGTGCCACAGGGTCCTCTGGGGCCAACGTCCTGACTTTC	CASSATGSSGANVLTF
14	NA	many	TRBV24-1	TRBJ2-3	TGTGCCACCAGTGACGGGGTGAACACAGATACGCAGTATTTT	CATSDGVNTDTQYF
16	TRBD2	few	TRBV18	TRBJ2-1	TGTGCCAGCTCACCAGGGACTAGCGGGAGCGGAGGGGAGCAGTTCTTC	CASSPGTSGSGGEQFF
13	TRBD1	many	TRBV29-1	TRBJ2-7	TGCAGCGTTAAAGGACAGGGCTCCTACGAGCAGTACTTC	CSVKGQGSYEQYF
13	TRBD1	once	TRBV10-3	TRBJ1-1	TGTGCCATAGGGACAGCCTACGAAGTTGAAGCTTTCTTT	CAIGTAYEVEAFF
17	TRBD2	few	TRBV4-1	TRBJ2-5	TGCGCCAGCAGCCAAGGTCCGGGACTAGCGGGCCAAGAGACCCAGTACTTC	CASSQGPGLAGQETQYF
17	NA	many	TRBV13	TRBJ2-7	TGTGCCAGCAGCGTTCGAGGCTCTGGGGGGAGCTCCTACGAGCAGTACTTC	CASSVRGSGGSSYEQYF
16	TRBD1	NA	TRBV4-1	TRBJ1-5	TGCGCCAGCAGCCAAGACCCGGGACAGGGGCGTCAGCCCCAGCATTTT	CASSQDPGQGRQPQHF
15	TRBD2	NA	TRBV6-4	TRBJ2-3	TGTGCCAGCAGTATCACCGGGACTAGCGCAGATACGCAGTATTTT	CASSITGTSADTQYF
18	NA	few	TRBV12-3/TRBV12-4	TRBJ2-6	TGTGCCAGCCATACCACAGGCACAGGAAGCTCTGGGGCCAACGTCCTGACTTTC	CASHTTGTGSSGANVLTF
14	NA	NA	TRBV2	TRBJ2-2	TGTGCCAGCAGAGAGGGTAGGATCAGCGGGGAGCTGTTTTTT	CASREGRISGELFF
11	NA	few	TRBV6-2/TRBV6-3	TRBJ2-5	TGTGCCAGCAGTAGCCAAGAGACCCTGTACTTC	CASSSQETLYF
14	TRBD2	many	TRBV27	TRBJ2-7	TGTGCCAGCAGCCGACTAGCGCACTCCTACGAGCAGTACTTC	CASSRLAHSYEQYF
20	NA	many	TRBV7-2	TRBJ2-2	TGTGCCAGCAGCTTAGGACCTCGGCCTGGCTGGAGGAGGGTCACCGGGGAGCTGTTTTTT	CASSLGPRPGWRRVTGELFF
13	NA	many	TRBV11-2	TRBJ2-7	TGTGCCAGCAGAACAGGGTCTCTCTACGAGCAGTACTTC	CASRTGSLYEQYF
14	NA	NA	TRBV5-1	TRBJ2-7	TGCGCCAGCAGCTTGGCCTTGGACACTACCGAGCAGTACTTC	CASSLALDTTEQYF
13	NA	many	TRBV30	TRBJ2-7	TGTGCCTGGAGTGGGCTAGCTCCCTACGAGCAGTACTTC	CAWSGLAPYEQYF
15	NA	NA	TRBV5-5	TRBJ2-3	TGTGCCAGCAGCTTGGAAGGGAGGCTCACAGATACGGAGTATTTT	CASSLEGRLTDTEYF
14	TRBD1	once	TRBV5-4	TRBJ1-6	TGTGCCAGCAGCTTGGTTACAGGGGGCTCACCCCTCCACTTT	CASSLVTGGSPLHF
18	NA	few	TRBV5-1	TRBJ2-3	TGCGCCAGCAGCAAGGGACACCAGAGTATTTTTAGCACAGATACGCAGTATTTT	CASSKGHQSIFSTDTQYF
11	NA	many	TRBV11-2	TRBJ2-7	TGTGCCAGCAGGCCGTTTGGGGAGCAGTACTTC	CASRPFGEQYF